Listed below are T cell receptor beta chains from one sample, sequenced in a study of beta chain features in type 1 diabetes. TCRdb's table, derived via immunoSEQ multiplex PCR, lists solely in-frame clones and lacks some. Of under 300,000 clones in the sample, 9.5% to 13% were seen once. Sequenced material: naive CD4+ T cells from blood. The source is a man aged 25 to 40 with type 1 diabetes. Both conserved end residues are part of each CDR3. The D gene is left open where the match is weak. Clone sizes are given selectively: once, few, many, or a class where the clone is expanded.

d_call clone_size j_call v_call cdr3_nt cdr3_aa
NA few TRBJ2-2 TRBV19 TGTGCCAGTAGTACAGGATTAACCGGGGAGCTGTTTTTT CASSTGLTGELFF
TRBD1 NA TRBJ1-1 TRBV7-6 TGTGCCAGCAGCGTTCCGGGACAGGGGGCTGAAGCTTTCTTT CASSVPGQGAEAFF
TRBD1 few TRBJ2-1 TRBV5-1 TGCGCCAGCAGCTTGGAGGGACAGGGCTACAATGAGCAGTTCTTC CASSLEGQGYNEQFF
NA NA TRBJ2-1 TRBV4-3 TGCGCCAGCAGCCACCTCGGGAGGGGGCTGTTCTATGAGCAGTTCTTC CASSHLGRGLFYEQFF
TRBD2 NA TRBJ2-3 TRBV19 TGTGCCAGTAGCGATGGCGGGGGGAGCACAGATACGCAGTATTTT CASSDGGGSTDTQYF
TRBD1 NA TRBJ1-6 TRBV7-3 TGTGCCAGCAGTGCGGGACAGGGTGGTTCACCCCTCCACTTT CASSAGQGGSPLHF
NA NA TRBJ1-1 TRBV19 TGTGCCAGTATTAGTAAGGGCGGGATGAACACTGAAGCTTTCTTT CASISKGGMNTEAFF
NA few TRBJ2-5 TRBV6-5 TGTGCCAGCCAGGGGCAAGAGACCCAGTACTTC CASQGQETQYF
NA NA TRBJ2-7 TRBV5-1 TGCGCCAGCAGCTTCGTGAGGGCTAACTACGAGCAGTACTTC CASSFVRANYEQYF
TRBD1 NA TRBJ2-2 TRBV11-2 TGTGCCAGCAGTTGGACAGGGGGAGCCAACACCGGGGAGCTGTTTTTT CASSWTGGANTGELFF
NA few TRBJ2-5 TRBV10-3 TGTGCCATCAGTGAGACAGAGCAAGAGACCCAGTACTTC CAISETEQETQYF
NA few TRBJ1-2 TRBV5-1 TGCGCCAGCAGCTTGGTCGGGGGAGGCAGCTATGGCTACACCTTC CASSLVGGGSYGYTF
TRBD2 few TRBJ2-2 TRBV5-6 TGTGCCAGCAGCAAGCGGGGGCCGCACCACGGGGAGCTGTTTTTT CASSKRGPHHGELFF
NA few TRBJ2-7 TRBV6-5 TGTGCCAGCAGGACGACAGGGACTTCCTCCTACGAGCAGTACTTC CASRTTGTSSYEQYF
NA NA TRBJ1-6 TRBV28 TGTGCCGTCCGAGTAGAGCGGTCACCCCTCCACTTT CAVRVERSPLHF
NA NA TRBJ1-2 TRBV6-5 TGTGCCAGCAGGTTGGGAGCTCCCTATGGCTACACCTTC CASRLGAPYGYTF
NA few TRBJ2-3 TRBV18 TGTGCCAGCTCACGCGGGACGGACTCAGATACGCAGTATTTT CASSRGTDSDTQYF
TRBD2 NA TRBJ2-5 TRBV2 TGTGCCAGCAGCTGGACTAGCGGCCAAGAGACCCAGTACTTC CASSWTSGQETQYF
NA few TRBJ2-2 TRBV5-4 TGTGCCAGCAGCCCGACGGGGAACACCGGGGAGCTGTTTTTT CASSPTGNTGELFF
NA NA TRBJ2-7 TRBV14 TGTGCCAGCAGCCCCTTAGGGGGTGGGTCCTACGAGCAGTACTTC CASSPLGGGSYEQYF
NA few TRBJ2-6 TRBV2 TGTGCCAGCACGGACACGGACGGCTCTGGGGCCAACGTCCTGACTTTC CASTDTDGSGANVLTF
NA few TRBJ2-3 TRBV12-5 TGTGCTAGTGGTTCCATTAGTTGGGATACGCAGTATTTT CASGSISWDTQYF
TRBD2 NA TRBJ2-2 TRBV7-8 TGTGCCAGCAGGCGGGGGGACGCGAACACCGGGGAGCTGTTTTTT CASRRGDANTGELFF
NA few TRBJ1-1 TRBV28 TGTGCCAGCAGTCTCACGACAGCCGAGAACACTGAAGCTTTCTTT CASSLTTAENTEAFF
NA NA TRBJ1-1 TRBV2 TGTGCCAGCAGAGGGGAATCCTTCACTGAAGCTTTCTTT CASRGESFTEAFF
NA few TRBJ2-7 TRBV2 TGTGCCAGCGGTACAGGTTCGTCGTACGAGCAGTACTTC CASGTGSSYEQYF
TRBD1 NA TRBJ1-6 TRBV19 TGTGCCAGTACTTGGACAGGGGCTAATTCACCCCTCCACTTT CASTWTGANSPLHF
TRBD1 NA TRBJ1-6 TRBV4-2 TGTGCCAGCAGCCAGGCACGGGACAGCCGGAATTCACCCCTCCACTTT CASSQARDSRNSPLHF